This TCR beta chain emerged from a study of CD8+CD57+ T cells in acquired aplastic anemia. Study-wide background: The average for DNA from sorted CD4+ and CD8+ cells was about 2.9 ug. Study observations and caveats: Patients and controls were not found to differ significantly in CD8+ Simpson's diversity.

This clonotype was seen a single time. As yet, its antigen is unknown. Germline V gene lookup returns CDR1 SQVTM and CDR2 ANQGSEA. CDR3 length equals 11 residues. V lost 7 bases to trimming and J lost 0 bases, with 6 bases between them. Template material for TCR beta VDJ and CDR3 profiling consisted of genomic DNA. TCRdb independently ran MiXCR on the reads; one entry per CDR3 protein. The table includes about 270,000 distinct CDR3 sequences, 55% to 60% detected once. The sequence derives from a human donor with severe aplastic anemia or a healthy control (not recorded which). The sample consisted of sorted CD4+, CD8+, or CD8+CD57+ T cells (not recorded which) from PBMCs. V gene TRBV29-1 combines with J gene TRBJ1-1; the D is unclear. The CDR3 region has the DNA TGCAGCGGTACTATGAACACTGAAGCTTTCTTT. It is translated as CSGTMNTEAFF.